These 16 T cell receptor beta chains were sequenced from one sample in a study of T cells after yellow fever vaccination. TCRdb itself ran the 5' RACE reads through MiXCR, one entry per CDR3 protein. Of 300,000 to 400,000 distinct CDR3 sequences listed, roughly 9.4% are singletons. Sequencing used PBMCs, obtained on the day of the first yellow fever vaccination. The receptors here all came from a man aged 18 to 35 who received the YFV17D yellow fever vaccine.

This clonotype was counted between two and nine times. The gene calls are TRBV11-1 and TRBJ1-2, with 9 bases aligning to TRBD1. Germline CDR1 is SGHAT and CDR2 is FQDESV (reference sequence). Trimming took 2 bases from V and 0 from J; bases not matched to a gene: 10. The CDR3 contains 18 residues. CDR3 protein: CASSLTGTGHHPNYGYTF. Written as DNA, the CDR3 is TGTGCCAGCAGCTTAACGGGGACAGGGCACCACCCTAACTATGGCTACACCTTC. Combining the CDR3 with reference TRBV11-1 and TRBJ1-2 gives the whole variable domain EAEVAQSPRYKITEKSQAVAFWCDPISGHATLYWYRQILGQGPELLVQFQDESVVDDSQLPKDRFSAERLKGVDSTLKIQPAELGDSAMYLCASSLTGTGHHPNYGYTFGSGTRLTVV.

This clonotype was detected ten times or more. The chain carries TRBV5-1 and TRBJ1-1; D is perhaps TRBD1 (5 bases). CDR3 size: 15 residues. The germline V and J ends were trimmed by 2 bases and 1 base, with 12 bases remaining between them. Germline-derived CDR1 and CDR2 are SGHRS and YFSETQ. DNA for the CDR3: TGCGCCAGCAGCTTCCAGGGACTGACGAACACTGAAGCTTTCTTT. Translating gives CASSFQGLTNTEAFF. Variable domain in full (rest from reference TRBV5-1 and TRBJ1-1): KAGVTQTPRYLIKTRGQQVTLSCSPISGHRSVSWYQQTPGQGLQFLFEYFSETQRNKGNFPGRFSGRQFSNSRSEMNVSTLELGDSALYLCASSFQGLTNTEAFFGQGTRLTVV.

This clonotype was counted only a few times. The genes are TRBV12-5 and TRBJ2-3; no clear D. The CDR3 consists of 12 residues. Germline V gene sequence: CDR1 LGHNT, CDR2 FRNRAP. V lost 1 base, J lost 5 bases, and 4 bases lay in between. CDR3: CASGLGGDTQYF. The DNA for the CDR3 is TGTGCTAGTGGTTTGGGGGGAGATACGCAGTATTTT.

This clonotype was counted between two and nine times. In DNA, the CDR3 is TGTGCCAGCAGTTACTCTTTGGGAGACCACAGTATTGAAGCTTTCTTT. This codes for CASSYSLGDHSIEAFF. This chain joins TRBV6-5 and TRBJ1-1; D gene ambiguous. The CDR3 has 16 residues. The V gene lost 0 bases and the J gene lost 7 bases, with 18 bases spanning the gap. CDR1 is MNHEY and CDR2 is SVGAGI in the germline V gene.

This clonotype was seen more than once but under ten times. The chain's CDR3 is CASSLEGDDEQFF. Written as DNA, the CDR3 is TGTGCCAGCAGCTTAGAGGGAGACGATGAGCAGTTCTTC. The rearrangement joins TRBV7-3 to TRBJ2-1; perhaps TRBD2 as D (5 bases). In germline, CDR1 is SGHTA, CDR2 FQGTGA. The CDR3 spans 13 residues. Trimming shortened V by 2 bases and J by 8 bases, and 10 bases separated the two germline ends.

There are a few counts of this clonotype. The CDR3 protein is CASSLRRLAGAVDTQYF. The CDR3 DNA reads TGTGCCAGCAGTTTAAGGAGACTAGCGGGGGCCGTAGATACGCAGTATTTT. The rearrangement joins TRBV12-3 or TRBV12-4 to TRBJ2-3, with 12 bases fitting TRBD2. V was clipped by 2 bases and J by 5 bases; unmatched bases: 8. The CDR3 is 17 residues long.

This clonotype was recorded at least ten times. CDR3 in DNA: TGTGCCAGTCATTCACAGAGCTCCTATAATTCACCCCTCCACTTT. Its protein is CASHSQSSYNSPLHF. The chain couples TRBV13 to TRBJ1-6; D not certain. The CDR3 length is 15 residues. Germline V gives CDR1 PRHDT, CDR2 FYEKMQ (reference sequence). Between the trimmed V and J ends, which lost 9 bases and 0 bases, there was a span of 12 bases.

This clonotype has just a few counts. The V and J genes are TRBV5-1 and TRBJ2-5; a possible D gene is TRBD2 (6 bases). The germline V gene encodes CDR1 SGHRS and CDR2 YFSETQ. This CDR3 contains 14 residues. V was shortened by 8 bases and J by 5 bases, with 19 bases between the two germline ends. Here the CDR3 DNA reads TGCGCCAGTAAGAGACGGGGGACCGGGGAGACCCAGTACTTC. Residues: CASKRRGTGETQYF.

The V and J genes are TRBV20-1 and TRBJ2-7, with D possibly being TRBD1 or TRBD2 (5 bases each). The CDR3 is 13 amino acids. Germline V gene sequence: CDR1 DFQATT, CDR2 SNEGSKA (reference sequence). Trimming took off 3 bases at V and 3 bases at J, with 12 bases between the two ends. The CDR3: CSARPGTLYEQYF. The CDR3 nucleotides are TGCAGTGCTAGGCCCGGGACCCTCTACGAGCAGTACTTC.

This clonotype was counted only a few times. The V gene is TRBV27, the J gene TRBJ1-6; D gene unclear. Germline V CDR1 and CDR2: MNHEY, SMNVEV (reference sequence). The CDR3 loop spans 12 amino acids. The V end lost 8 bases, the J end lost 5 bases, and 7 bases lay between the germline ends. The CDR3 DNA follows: TGTGCCAGCGGAGACCATAATTCACCCCTCCACTTT. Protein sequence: CASGDHNSPLHF.

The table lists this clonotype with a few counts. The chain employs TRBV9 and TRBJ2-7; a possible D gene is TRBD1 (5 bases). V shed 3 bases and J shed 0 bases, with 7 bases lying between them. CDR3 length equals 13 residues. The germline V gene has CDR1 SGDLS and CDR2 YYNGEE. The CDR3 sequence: CASSAGPSYEQYF. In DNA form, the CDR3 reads TGTGCCAGCAGCGCAGGGCCCTCCTACGAGCAGTACTTC.

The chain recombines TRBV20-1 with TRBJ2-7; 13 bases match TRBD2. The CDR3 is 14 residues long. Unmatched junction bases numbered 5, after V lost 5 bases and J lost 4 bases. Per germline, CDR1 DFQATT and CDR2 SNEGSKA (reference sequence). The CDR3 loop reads CSAARLAGGYEQYF. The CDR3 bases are TGCAGTGCTGCGAGACTAGCGGGGGGATACGAGCAGTACTTC.

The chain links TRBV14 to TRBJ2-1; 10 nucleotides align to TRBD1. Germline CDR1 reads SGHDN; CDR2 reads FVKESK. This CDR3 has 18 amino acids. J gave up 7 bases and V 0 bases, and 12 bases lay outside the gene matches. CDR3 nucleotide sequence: TGTGCCAGCAGCCAAGAAGGATTCGGACAGGGGGGATTAAATGAGCAGTTCTTC. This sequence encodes CASSQEGFGQGGLNEQFF.

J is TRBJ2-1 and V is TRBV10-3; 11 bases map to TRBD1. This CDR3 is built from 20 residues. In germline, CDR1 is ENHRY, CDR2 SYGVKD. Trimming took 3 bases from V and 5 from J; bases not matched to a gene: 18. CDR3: CAISDHGQKTGTGGNNEQFF. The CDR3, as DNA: TGTGCCATCAGTGACCACGGCCAAAAAACCGGGACAGGGGGGAACAATGAGCAGTTCTTC.

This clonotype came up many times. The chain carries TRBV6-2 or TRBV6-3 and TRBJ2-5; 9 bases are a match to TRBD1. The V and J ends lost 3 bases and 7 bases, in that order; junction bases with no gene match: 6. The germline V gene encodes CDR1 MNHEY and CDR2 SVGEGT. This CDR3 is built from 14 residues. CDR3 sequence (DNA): TGTGCCAGCAGTTATGGGACAGGGTGGTTGACCCAGTACTTC. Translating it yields CASSYGTGWLTQYF.

In nucleotides, the CDR3 is TGCGCCAGCAGCCAAGGGCTAGCGGGGTTCTTAGATACGCAGTATTTT. The encoded protein is CASSQGLAGFLDTQYF. V and J are TRBV4-1 and TRBJ2-3, with TRBD2 matching over 9 bases. CDR1 MGHRA and CDR2 YSYEKL come from the germline V gene. This CDR3 spans 16 amino acids. Trimming cost V 1 base and J 5 bases; bases outside gene matches: 7.